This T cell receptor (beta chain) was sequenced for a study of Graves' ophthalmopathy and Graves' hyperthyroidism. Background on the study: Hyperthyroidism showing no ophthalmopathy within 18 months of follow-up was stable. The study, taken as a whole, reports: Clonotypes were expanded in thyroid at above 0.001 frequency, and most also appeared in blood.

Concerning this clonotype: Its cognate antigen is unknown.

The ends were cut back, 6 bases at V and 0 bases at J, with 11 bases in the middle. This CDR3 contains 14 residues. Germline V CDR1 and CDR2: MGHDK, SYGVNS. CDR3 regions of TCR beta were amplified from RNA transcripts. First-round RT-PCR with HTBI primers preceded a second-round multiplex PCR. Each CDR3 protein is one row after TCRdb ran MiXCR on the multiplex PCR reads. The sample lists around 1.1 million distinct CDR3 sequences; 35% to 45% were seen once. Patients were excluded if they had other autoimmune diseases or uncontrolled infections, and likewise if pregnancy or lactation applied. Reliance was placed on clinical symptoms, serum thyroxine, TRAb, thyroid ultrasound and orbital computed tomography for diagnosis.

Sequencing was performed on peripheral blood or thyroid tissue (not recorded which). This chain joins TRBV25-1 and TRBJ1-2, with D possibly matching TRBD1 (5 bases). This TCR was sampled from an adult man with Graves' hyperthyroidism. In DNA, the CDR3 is TGTGCCAGCAGCAAGACAGAAACTAACTATGGCTACACCTTC. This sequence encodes CASSKTETNYGYTF.